The sequence of this TCR beta chain was determined in a study of shared clonotypes between healthy human individuals. Whole-study results and caveats: Rarefaction gave evidence that sorted-subset sequencing remained incomplete despite large depth.

A CD45RA+ naive subset and a CD45RA-negative memory subset were split from CD4+ cells. On this clone itself: Its cognate antigen is unknown.

Looked up from germline, CDR1 is KGHSH and CDR2 is LQKENI. There are 18 residues in the CDR3. The ends were cut back, 6 bases at V and 0 bases at J, with 24 bases in the middle. Sorted-subset replicate PCRs used around 0.2 ug DNA, around 31,000 T cell genomes. Sequencing was performed with immunoSEQ multiplex PCR; in TCRdb, only in-frame clones are kept and a portion is missing. The table lists 1.6 million or so clones, around 95% of them singletons. This sequence originates from a man aged 25 to 45 in good health. Specimen: naive CD4+ T cells sorted from blood. Subset noted: CD45RA+ positively selected. The chain combines TRBV18 with TRBJ2-7; weak D call: TRBD1 (7 bases). The CDR3 nucleotides are TGTGCCAGCTCTTTTACTGGCCCGGTCAGGGGGGACTCCTACGAGCAGTACTTC. Its protein is CASSFTGPVRGDSYEQYF.